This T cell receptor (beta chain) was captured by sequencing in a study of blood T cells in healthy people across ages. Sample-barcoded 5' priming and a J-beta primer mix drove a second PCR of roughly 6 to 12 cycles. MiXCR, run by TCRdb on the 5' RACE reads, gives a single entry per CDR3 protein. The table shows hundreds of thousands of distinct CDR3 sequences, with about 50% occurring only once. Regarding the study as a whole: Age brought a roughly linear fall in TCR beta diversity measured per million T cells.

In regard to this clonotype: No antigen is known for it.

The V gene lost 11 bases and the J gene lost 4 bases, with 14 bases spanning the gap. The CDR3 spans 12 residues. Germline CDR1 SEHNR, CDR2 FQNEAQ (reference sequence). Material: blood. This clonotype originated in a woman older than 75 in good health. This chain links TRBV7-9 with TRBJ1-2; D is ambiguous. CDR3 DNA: TGTGCCGCGGACCCGTCAAGCTATGGCTACACCTTC. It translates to CAADPSSYGYTF.